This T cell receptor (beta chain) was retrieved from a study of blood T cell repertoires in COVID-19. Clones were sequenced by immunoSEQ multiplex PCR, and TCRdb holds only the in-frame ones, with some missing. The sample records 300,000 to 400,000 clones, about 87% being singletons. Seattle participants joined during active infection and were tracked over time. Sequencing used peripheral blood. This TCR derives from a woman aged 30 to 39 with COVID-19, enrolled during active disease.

The CDR3 region has the DNA TGTGCCAGCACCCATGCTGGGACAGAGAATGAAAAACTGTTTTTT. Its protein is CASTHAGTENEKLFF. This chain links TRBV7-9 with TRBJ1-4; 7 positions match TRBD1. Looked up from germline, CDR1 is SEHNR and CDR2 is FQNEAQ (reference sequence). The V gene end was trimmed by 7 bases and the J gene end by 5 bases; junction bases not matched to a gene: 10. This CDR3 spans 15 amino acids.